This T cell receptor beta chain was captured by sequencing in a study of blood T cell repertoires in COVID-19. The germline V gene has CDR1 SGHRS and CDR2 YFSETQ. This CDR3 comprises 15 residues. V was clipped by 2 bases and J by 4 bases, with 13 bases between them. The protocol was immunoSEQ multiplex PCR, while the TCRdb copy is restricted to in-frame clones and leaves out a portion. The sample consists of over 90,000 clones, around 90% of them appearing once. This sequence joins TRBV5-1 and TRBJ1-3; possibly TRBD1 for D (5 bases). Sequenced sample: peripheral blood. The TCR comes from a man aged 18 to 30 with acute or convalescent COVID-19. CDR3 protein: CASSFDREAGNTIYF. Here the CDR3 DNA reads TGCGCCAGCAGCTTTGACAGAGAAGCGGGAAACACCATATATTTT.